These 27 T cell receptor beta chains share one sample of origin, sequenced in a study of cytomegalovirus exposure and HLA in healthy donors. 60 Vbeta and 13 Jbeta primers were used in PCR. The table came from immunoSEQ multiplex PCR; TCRdb's copy has only in-frame clones and leaves some out. The sample lists about 98,000 clones; roughly two thirds were seen once. Sequencing used PBMCs. All receptors derive from a female donor in good health and CMV-seronegative.

This clone was counted only a few times. The V and J genes are TRBV19 and TRBJ1-1; D is uncertain. In germline, CDR1 is LNHDA, CDR2 SQIVND (reference sequence). The CDR3 is 11 amino acids. V lost 8 bases, J lost 2 bases, and 6 bases lay in between. Here the CDR3 reads CASEGNTEAFF. CDR3 sequence (DNA): TGTGCCAGTGAGGGAAACACTGAAGCTTTCTTT.

This clone was observed a few times. The chain carries TRBV9 and TRBJ2-5, with a possible D match to TRBD2 (7 bases). The CDR3 is 14 residues long. Germline V CDR1 and CDR2: SGDLS, YYNGEE. Trimming removed 4 bases at V and 2 bases at J, with 12 bases between. CDR3 protein: CASSSEGGQETQYF. CDR3 nucleotide sequence: TGTGCCAGCAGCTCTGAGGGGGGGCAAGAGACCCAGTACTTC.

This rearrangement joins TRBV6-1 to TRBJ1-5; the match to TRBD1 covers 11 bases. CDR3 length: 15 residues. Unmatched junction bases numbered 6, after V lost 7 bases and J lost 4 bases. Germline CDR1 is MNHNS and CDR2 is SASEGT. CDR3 DNA: TGTGCCAGCACCGGACAGGGGGCTGGAAATCAGCCCCAGCATTTT. Its protein product is CASTGQGAGNQPQHF.

V is TRBV27 and J is TRBJ2-7; the D is unclear. The V gene lost 10 bases and the J gene lost 5 bases, with 18 bases spanning the gap. The germline V gene encodes CDR1 MNHEY and CDR2 SMNVEV (reference sequence). The CDR3 covers 13 residues. The CDR3 DNA sequence: TGTGCCACCTCCCCAGCGAAGAGTGACGAGCAGTACTTC. Its protein is CATSPAKSDEQYF.

This chain uses TRBV9 with TRBJ2-5; D unresolved. V lost 0 bases and J 5 bases, leaving 14 bases between the germline ends. The CDR3 is made up of 15 amino acids. Germline lookup yields CDR1 SGDLS and CDR2 YYNGEE. CDR3: CASSVEERWWETQYF. The CDR3 bases are TGTGCCAGCAGCGTAGAGGAGCGCTGGTGGGAGACCCAGTACTTC.

The chain carries TRBV14 and TRBJ2-1; TRBD1 is a possible D gene (5 bases). CDR1 and CDR2 (germline): SGHDN, FVKESK. Trimming cost V 4 bases and J 0 bases, with 19 bases left between them. This CDR3 has 18 amino acids. CDR3 sequence reads: CASSRRENRRSSYNEQFF. As DNA, the CDR3 is TGTGCCAGCAGCCGGAGAGAGAACAGGAGAAGCTCCTACAATGAGCAGTTCTTC.

The V and J genes are TRBV18 and TRBJ2-7; 7 nucleotides agree with TRBD1. Per germline, CDR1 KGHSH and CDR2 LQKENI. The CDR3 is made up of 12 amino acids. J was trimmed by 7 bases and V by 6 bases; bases with no gene match: 6. DNA for the CDR3: TGTGCCAGCTCCGAGGGGGCACGTGAGCAGTACTTC. It encodes CASSEGAREQYF.

This chain connects TRBV30 to TRBJ2-5, with 7 nucleotides matching TRBD2. The J call is in doubt because the DNA end fits TRBJ2-7 better. The CDR3 extends over 11 amino acids. CDR1 is GTSNPN and CDR2 is SVGIG in the germline V gene (reference sequence). This CDR3 reads CARGEFYEQYF. The CDR3 region has the DNA TGTGCCCGGGGGGAGTTTTACGAGCAGTACTTC.

The chain combines TRBV30 with TRBJ2-2, with 11 bases matching TRBD2. With 1 base clipped from V and 4 bases from J, the junction kept 11 bases outside the gene matches. Germline CDR1 and CDR2: GTSNPN and SVGIG (reference sequence). This CDR3 has 18 residues. CDR3 protein: CAWSGLAGGPLVTGELFF. The CDR3 DNA reads as TGTGCCTGGAGTGGTTTAGCGGGAGGGCCTTTAGTCACCGGGGAGCTGTTTTTT.

The chain couples TRBV25-1 to TRBJ2-7; the match to TRBD1 covers 9 bases. V was pared by 1 base and J by 4 bases, with 11 bases of the junction left unmatched. This CDR3 is 17 amino acids long. Per germline, CDR1 MGHDK and CDR2 SYGVNS. The CDR3 nucleotides read TGTGCCAGCAGTGAATTTGGGACAGGGAGCCCCTCTTACGAGCAGTACTTC. Its protein product is CASSEFGTGSPSYEQYF.

This chain joins TRBV15 and TRBJ1-3; D perhaps matches TRBD1 (6 bases). V lost 2 bases and J lost 1, with 12 bases in between. CDR1 and CDR2 from the germline V gene are LNHNV and YYDKDF (reference sequence). This CDR3 comprises 16 residues. The CDR3 reads CATSRQGRASGNTIYF. The DNA of the CDR3 is TGTGCCACCAGCAGACAGGGGCGGGCTTCTGGAAACACCATATATTTT.

This clone occurred once. The chain is built from TRBV18 and TRBJ1-3; 7 bases are shared with TRBD1. In germline, CDR1 is KGHSH, CDR2 LQKENI. This CDR3 spans 16 amino acids. With V trimmed by 3 bases and J by 4 bases, 9 bases remained unmatched. CDR3 DNA sequence: TGTGCCAGCTCACCCACCTCGACAGGGATCGGAAACACCATATATTTT. Protein sequence: CASSPTSTGIGNTIYF.

In its sample, this clone was seen a few times. CDR3 amino acids: CASRPGGGRDEAFF. As DNA, the CDR3 is TGTGCCAGCAGGCCCGGGGGGGGGCGGGATGAAGCTTTCTTT. The chain uses TRBV7-6 and TRBJ1-1; D is perhaps TRBD1 (6 bases). CDR1 is SGHVS and CDR2 is FNYEAQ in the germline V gene. The CDR3 sequence is 14 residues long. V was clipped by 6 bases and J by 7 bases, with 18 bases between them.

The chain is built from TRBV5-1 and TRBJ2-1; the match to TRBD2 covers 8 bases. The CDR3 is 15 residues long. The ends lost 6 bases at V and 2 bases at J; junction bases unmatched: 7. The germline gives CDR1 SGHRS, CDR2 YFSETQ. CDR3 in DNA: TGCGCCAGCATTGGCCTAGCGGGCACCTACAATGAGCAGTTCTTC. Translation gives CASIGLAGTYNEQFF.

The V gene is TRBV5-1, the J gene TRBJ1-1; weak D call: TRBD1 (6 bases). The V end lost 5 bases, the J end lost 0 bases, and 17 bases lay between the germline ends. The CDR3 extends over 16 amino acids. Germline CDR1 and CDR2: SGHRS and YFSETQ. CDR3 nucleotide sequence: TGCGCCAGCAGTTTCAACAGGGCCACCATGAACACTGAAGCTTTCTTT. Its protein is CASSFNRATMNTEAFF.

The chain couples TRBV7-8 to TRBJ2-2; TRBD1 is a possible D gene (6 bases). V was clipped by 5 bases and J by 0 bases, with 13 bases between them. In germline, CDR1 is SGHVS, CDR2 FQNEAQ. The CDR3 sequence is 16 residues long. The CDR3 region is CASSQQGYANTGELFF. For the CDR3, the DNA is TGTGCCAGCAGCCAACAGGGCTATGCGAACACCGGGGAGCTGTTTTTT.

The chain has TRBV29-1 and TRBJ1-2, with a tentative D call TRBD1 (5 bases). The CDR3 extends over 16 amino acids. Germline CDR1 and CDR2: SQVTM and ANQGSEA. Trimming took 7 bases from V and 0 from J, leaving 21 bases between them. DNA for the CDR3: TGCAGCGACGGGATAATGGGGGGACTAACTAACTATGGCTACACCTTC. It encodes CSDGIMGGLTNYGYTF. The variable domain in full, completed from reference TRBV29-1 and TRBJ1-2, reads SAVISQKPSRDICQRGTSLTIQCQVDSQVTMMFWYRQQPGQSLTLIATANQGSEATYESGFVIDKFPISRPNLTFSTLTVSNMSPEDSSIYLCSDGIMGGLTNYGYTFGSGTRLTVV.

The V call is TRBV4-1, the J call TRBJ2-7; D call uncertain. The V end lost 0 bases, the J end lost 0 bases, and 9 bases lay between the germline ends. Germline CDR1 reads MGHRA; CDR2 reads YSYEKL. CDR3 size: 15 residues. The DNA of the CDR3 is TGCGCCAGCAGCCAAGAAAGATATAGCTCCTACGAGCAGTACTTC. Protein product: CASSQERYSSYEQYF.

This chain connects TRBV28 to TRBJ1-2; tentatively, D is TRBD1 (6 bases). This CDR3 is built from 15 residues. Germline CDR1 reads MDHEN; CDR2 reads SYDVKM. V lost 6 bases and J 8 bases, leaving 22 bases between the germline ends. CDR3 protein: CASRPPDSSHAGYTF. CDR3 nucleotide sequence: TGTGCCAGCAGACCGCCGGACAGCTCTCATGCGGGCTACACCTTC.

This clone was counted between two and nine times. The V call is TRBV19, the J call TRBJ1-1; possible D gene TRBD1, 5 bases. CDR1 and CDR2 from the germline V gene are LNHDA and SQIVND (reference sequence). The CDR3 runs to 15 residues. Trimming took off 6 bases at V and 3 bases at J, with 17 bases between the two ends. The CDR3 coding sequence is TGTGCCAGTAGCCGCAGGGAATTCCTTTACACTGAAGCTTTCTTT. This encodes CASSRREFLYTEAFF.

This chain connects TRBV28 to TRBJ1-4, with D perhaps TRBD1 (6 bases). CDR1 and CDR2 (germline): MDHEN, SYDVKM. Trimming pared 1 base from V and 7 bases from J, leaving 16 bases between. The CDR3 totals 16 residues. In nucleotides, the CDR3 is TGTGCCAGCAGTTTATCCCTCTTGGGGGCGGGTGAAAAACTGTTTTTT. It codes for CASSLSLLGAGEKLFF.

This clone occurred once. J is TRBJ2-3 and V is TRBV4-3, with D perhaps matching TRBD1 (5 bases). V lost 0 bases and J lost 9, with 7 bases in between. The CDR3 length is 12 residues. The germline CDR1 and CDR2 sequences are LGHNA and YSLEER. CDR3 in DNA: TGCGCCAGCAGCCAAGACCGACAGACGCAGTATTTT. It is translated as CASSQDRQTQYF.

The rearrangement links TRBV6-1 to TRBJ1-3, with 8 bases fitting TRBD1. Germline-derived CDR1 and CDR2 are MNHNS and SASEGT. This CDR3 region has 15 residues. The V and J ends lost 2 bases and 9 bases, in that order; junction bases with no gene match: 9. This chain's CDR3 is CASSERTGRSSTIYF. The DNA for the CDR3 is TGTGCCAGCAGTGAAAGGACAGGGAGGTCTAGCACCATATATTTT.

On this clone itself: One end of the junction is discordant with germline, which a read error may explain. The gene calls are TRBV7-2 and TRBJ2-5; D may be TRBD2 (7 bases). The CDR3 has 12 amino acids. Germline V CDR1 and CDR2: SGHTA, FQGNSA. The CDR3 protein is CASSLTPGGGDF. In nucleotides, the CDR3 is TGTGCCAGCAGCTTAACACCCGGAGGGGGGGACTTC.

This rearrangement joins TRBV30 to TRBJ2-7, with D unclear. The CDR3 is made up of 11 amino acids. V was pared by 2 bases and J by 3 bases, with 5 bases between. CDR1 is GTSNPN and CDR2 is SVGIG in the germline V gene (reference sequence). In DNA form, the CDR3 reads TGTGCCTGGAGTCCGGGCTACGAGCAGTACTTC. Translation: CAWSPGYEQYF.

This chain connects TRBV10-3 to TRBJ2-3; TRBD2 might be the D (6 bases). Germline loops: CDR1 ENHRY, CDR2 SYGVKD. V was pared by 7 bases and J by 0 bases, with 17 bases between. The CDR3 totals 16 residues. CDR3 sequence reads: CAITDGGRGSTDTQYF. CDR3 sequence (DNA): TGTGCCATCACCGATGGCGGGCGGGGAAGCACAGATACGCAGTATTTT.

V gene TRBV10-3 combines with J gene TRBJ2-7; tentative D call: TRBD2 (5 bases). Trimming stripped 0 bases from V and 7 bases from J, with 10 bases between. This CDR3 has 13 residues. Germline V gene sequence: CDR1 ENHRY, CDR2 SYGVKD. The CDR3 loop reads CAISESRGQEQYF. In DNA, the CDR3 is TGTGCCATCAGTGAGTCGAGAGGGCAAGAGCAGTACTTC.